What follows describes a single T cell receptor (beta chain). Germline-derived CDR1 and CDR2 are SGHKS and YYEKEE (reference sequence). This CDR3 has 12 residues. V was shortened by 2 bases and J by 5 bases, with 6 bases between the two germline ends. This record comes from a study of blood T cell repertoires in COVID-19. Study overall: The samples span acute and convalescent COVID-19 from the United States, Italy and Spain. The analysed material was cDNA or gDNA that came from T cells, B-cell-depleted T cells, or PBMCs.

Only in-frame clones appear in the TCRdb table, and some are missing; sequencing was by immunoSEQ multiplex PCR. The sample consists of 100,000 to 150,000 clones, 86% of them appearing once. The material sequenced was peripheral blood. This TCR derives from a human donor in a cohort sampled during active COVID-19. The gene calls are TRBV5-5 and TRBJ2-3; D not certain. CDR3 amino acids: CASSLSVDTQYF. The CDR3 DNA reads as TGTGCCAGCAGCTTATCCGTAGATACGCAGTATTTT.